The rows below give T cell receptor beta chains drawn from one sample of a study of blood T cell repertoires in COVID-19. Method: immunoSEQ multiplex PCR; TCRdb's copy keeps in-frame clones and lacks some. The table records hundreds of thousands of clones, around four fifths of them present only once. The sequenced sample consisted of peripheral blood. These receptors were obtained from a woman between 45 and 65 years old with active or convalescent COVID-19. Each CDR3 is given with its conserved first and last residue. The D gene is left open where the match is weak. The size of a clone is reported for some rows only, either as once, few or many, or as a class for expanded clones.

TRBJ1-6	TRBD1	few	TRBV3-1/TRBV3-2	TGTGCCAGCAGCCAAGCTAACTCGAGGACAGGTGGGAATTCACCCCTCCACTTT	CASSQANSRTGGNSPLHF
TRBJ2-7	TRBD2	.	TRBV7-9	TGTGCCAGCAGCCGCCATAGCGGGAGGGAAAACGAGCAGTACTTC	CASSRHSGRENEQYF
TRBJ1-5	TRBD1	few	TRBV28	TGTGCCAGCAGTGGGACAGGGTTCGCCCAGCCCCAGCATTTT	CASSGTGFAQPQHF
TRBJ2-1	.	once	TRBV28	TGTGCCAGCAGCCCCTCGAGTGGCGTAAGGGGCAATGAGCAGTTCTTC	CASSPSSGVRGNEQFF
TRBJ2-5	.	few	TRBV6-1	TGTGCCAGCAGTGAAGCGGGAGGGGGACAAGAGACCCAGTACTTC	CASSEAGGGQETQYF
TRBJ2-4	TRBD1	.	TRBV28	TGTGCCAGCAGGACCAGGGGGCTAGCCAAAAACATTCAGTACTTC	CASRTRGLAKNIQYF
TRBJ1-6	.	few	TRBV3-1/TRBV3-2	TGTGCCAGCAGCCCTGCAGGGGATTCACCCCTCCACTTT	CASSPAGDSPLHF
TRBJ2-1	TRBD2	.	TRBV11-2	TGTGCCAGCAGCTTAGGCCCGTTTGCTAGCGGGTACAATGAGCAGTTCTTC	CASSLGPFASGYNEQFF
TRBJ1-2	TRBD1	.	TRBV4-2	TGTGCCAGCAGCCGGAGGGCAGGACAGGAACAAGATGGCTACACCTTC	CASSRRAGQEQDGYTF
TRBJ2-1	.	.	TRBV11-2	TGTGCCAGCAGCAAAGCTTGGAATGAGCAGTTCTTC	CASSKAWNEQFF
TRBJ2-7	.	.	TRBV2	TGTGCCAGCCAGGACAGTTCCTACGAGCAGTACTTC	CASQDSSYEQYF
TRBJ2-3	TRBD2	.	TRBV11-3	TGTGCCAGCAGCTTAGGGGGGGCTAGCGGGAGGGCGGCAGATACGCAGTATTTT	CASSLGGASGRAADTQYF
TRBJ1-3	.	.	TRBV5-5	TGTGCCAGCAGCTTGGGGCAGATGACTTCTGGAAACACCATATATTTT	CASSLGQMTSGNTIYF
TRBJ1-1	.	.	TRBV6-6	TGTGCCAGCAGTTACTCCCCAGGGAGGGGCACTGAAGCTTTCTTT	CASSYSPGRGTEAFF
TRBJ1-5	TRBD1	.	TRBV2	TGTGCCAGCAGTGTAACAGGGGAAAGCAATCAGCCCCAGCATTTT	CASSVTGESNQPQHF
TRBJ2-3	TRBD2	.	TRBV30	TGTGCCTGGAGTGTCTCCGGGACTAGCGGGAGACCAGATACGCAGTATTTT	CAWSVSGTSGRPDTQYF
TRBJ2-2	TRBD1	.	TRBV6-5	TGTGCCAACAGACAGGGGAGCACCGGGGAGCTGTTTTTT	CANRQGSTGELFF
TRBJ1-6	.	.	TRBV28	TGTGCCAGCAGTTCTTCCGGGATGCTTAGCCTAAGAGATAATTCACCCCTCCACTTT	CASSSSGMLSLRDNSPLHF
TRBJ2-4	TRBD1	.	TRBV10-2	TGCGCCAGCAGTGAAGGTTTATTAAGGGACAGGGGAAACATTCAGTACTTC	CASSEGLLRDRGNIQYF
TRBJ1-2	TRBD1	.	TRBV6-5	TGTGCCAGCAGAGATGACAGGGCCCACTATGGCTACACCTTC	CASRDDRAHYGYTF
TRBJ2-3	TRBD2	.	TRBV4-2	TGTGCCAGCAGCCAAGATTCTGGACTAGCGGGAGGGGTCACAGATACGCAGTATTTT	CASSQDSGLAGGVTDTQYF
TRBJ1-1	TRBD1	.	TRBV6-5	TGTGCCAGCAGCATGGACAGGGTGGGAACTGAAGCTTTCTTT	CASSMDRVGTEAFF
TRBJ1-6	TRBD1	.	TRBV6-7	TGTGCCAGCAGTTTAACTCGGACAGGGATTATTAATTCACCCCTCCACTTT	CASSLTRTGIINSPLHF
TRBJ1-4	TRBD1	.	TRBV28	TGTGCCAGCAGTTCTATAGCAGGGGGGACTAATGAAAAACTGTTTTTT	CASSSIAGGTNEKLFF
TRBJ2-7	.	.	TRBV6-5	TGTGCCAGCAGTTACGAGAGGACGGGACTTTCCGAGCAGTACTTC	CASSYERTGLSEQYF
TRBJ2-5	TRBD2	.	TRBV5-4	TGTGCCAGCAGCTACCCGGGAGGGGGACAAGAGACCCAGTACTTC	CASSYPGGGQETQYF